The present TCR beta chain was sequenced within a study of beta chain features in type 1 diabetes. Study-level points and caveats: More deletions and fewer insertions at VDJ junctions were found in patients with type 1 diabetes. Relative to healthy donors, patients appeared to have naive, central memory and Treg TCRB repertoires that were more similar.

Sorted CD4+ subsets: naive, central memory, regulatory, stem cell-like memory (CD45RO/CCR7/CD25/CD127/CD95/CD27 panel). This clone was recorded a few times. Antigen specificity is unknown. From germline, CDR1 is SGHTA and CDR2 FQGNSA. The ends were cut back, 1 base at V and 3 bases at J, with 12 bases in the middle. The CDR3 spans 15 residues. Expressed TCRB transcripts were sequenced after all isolated RNA was converted to cDNA. Here immunoSEQ multiplex PCR was the method, and the copy in TCRdb shows in-frame clones only, minus some. The table records about 340,000 clones, 8% of them present only once.

The sequenced sample was central memory CD4+ T cells from blood. The receptor was derived from a woman aged 18 to 35 in good health. The chain uses TRBV7-2 and TRBJ1-1; weak D call: TRBD1 (5 bases). The CDR3 nucleotides read TGTGCCAGCAGCTTAGGTCTAGAGGGGTACACTGAAGCTTTCTTT. This translates into CASSLGLEGYTEAFF.